These T cell receptor beta chains were read from a single sample in a study of cytomegalovirus exposure and HLA in healthy donors. The method was immunoSEQ multiplex PCR; TCRdb's version includes in-frame clones alone and lacks a portion of them. The sample holds 100,000 or so clones; over 65% are singletons and the top ten take roughly 2.6%. The sequencing input was PBMCs. These receptor sequences come from a man aged 35 to 55 in good health and CMV-seronegative. Both conserved end residues are part of each CDR3. The D gene is left open where the match is weak. Some rows mark clone size as missing; the rest say once, few, many or name a class of expanded clone.

abundance: -
j_gene: TRBJ1-1
d_gene: -
v_gene: TRBV5-8
CDR3aa: CASSLTGNTEAFF
CDR3nt: TGTGCCAGCAGCTTGACAGGGAACACTGAAGCTTTCTTT

abundance: -
j_gene: TRBJ2-1
d_gene: TRBD2
v_gene: TRBV6-1
CDR3aa: CATRYRGGRDERFF
CDR3nt: TGTGCCACCCGATACCGGGGGGGCCGGGATGAGCGGTTCTTC

abundance: -
j_gene: TRBJ1-2
d_gene: TRBD1
v_gene: TRBV19
CDR3aa: CATETGKDYGYTF
CDR3nt: TGTGCCACTGAGACAGGGAAGGACTATGGCTACACCTTC

abundance: once
j_gene: TRBJ2-1
d_gene: TRBD2
v_gene: TRBV7-6
CDR3aa: CASSPGLAGAYNEQFF
CDR3nt: TGTGCCAGCAGCCCGGGACTAGCGGGGGCCTACAATGAGCAGTTCTTC

abundance: -
j_gene: TRBJ2-7
d_gene: -
v_gene: TRBV14
CDR3aa: CASSRHRQFRSYEQYF
CDR3nt: TGTGCCAGCAGCCGTCATCGACAGTTTAGGTCCTACGAGCAGTACTTC

abundance: -
j_gene: TRBJ1-2
d_gene: -
v_gene: TRBV28
CDR3aa: CASSLESLYGYTF
CDR3nt: TGTGCCAGCAGTTTAGAGAGTCTCTATGGCTACACCTTC

abundance: -
j_gene: TRBJ1-5
d_gene: -
v_gene: TRBV19
CDR3aa: CASSIIGRANQPQHF
CDR3nt: TGTGCCAGTAGTATAATCGGCAGGGCAAATCAGCCCCAGCATTTT

abundance: -
j_gene: TRBJ2-7
d_gene: -
v_gene: TRBV7-8
CDR3aa: CASSLAATRVGGYEQYF
CDR3nt: TGTGCCAGCAGCTTAGCAGCGACACGGGTGGGGGGATACGAGCAGTACTTC

abundance: -
j_gene: TRBJ1-1
d_gene: -
v_gene: TRBV27
CDR3aa: CASSSPGEAEAFF
CDR3nt: TGTGCCAGCAGTTCTCCCGGGGAAGCTGAAGCTTTCTTT

abundance: -
j_gene: TRBJ1-6
d_gene: -
v_gene: TRBV30
CDR3aa: CAWSVLGQDLNSPLHF
CDR3nt: TGTGCCTGGAGTGTACTGGGGCAGGACCTTAATTCACCCCTCCACTTT

abundance: -
j_gene: TRBJ1-2
d_gene: -
v_gene: TRBV5-4
CDR3aa: CASSPQAFYGYTF
CDR3nt: TGTGCCAGCAGCCCCCAGGCGTTCTATGGCTACACCTTC

abundance: once
j_gene: TRBJ2-5
d_gene: TRBD1
v_gene: TRBV5-6
CDR3aa: CASIQRGTGKETQYF
CDR3nt: TGTGCCAGCATCCAAAGGGGGACAGGGAAAGAGACCCAGTACTTC

abundance: -
j_gene: TRBJ1-2
d_gene: -
v_gene: TRBV12-5
CDR3aa: CASGFLTGGGGGYTF
CDR3nt: TGTGCTAGTGGTTTCCTGACAGGCGGAGGAGGTGGCTACACCTTC

abundance: few
j_gene: TRBJ2-3
d_gene: TRBD2
v_gene: TRBV7-3
CDR3aa: CASSYRGVNGDTQYF
CDR3nt: TGTGCCAGCAGCTATCGGGGGGTTAACGGGGATACGCAGTATTTT

abundance: -
j_gene: TRBJ2-1
d_gene: TRBD2
v_gene: TRBV9
CDR3aa: CASSAGVAGGPYNEQFF
CDR3nt: TGTGCCAGCAGCGCGGGGGTAGCGGGGGGACCTTACAATGAGCAGTTCTTC

abundance: -
j_gene: TRBJ2-5
d_gene: -
v_gene: TRBV27
CDR3aa: CASSPTSRETQYF
CDR3nt: TGTGCCAGCAGTCCTACGTCCCGAGAGACCCAGTACTTC

abundance: -
j_gene: TRBJ1-1
d_gene: TRBD1
v_gene: TRBV9
CDR3aa: CASSPRQGGTEAFF
CDR3nt: TGTGCCAGCAGCCCCCGACAGGGCGGCACTGAAGCTTTCTTT

abundance: -
j_gene: TRBJ1-5
d_gene: -
v_gene: TRBV11-1
CDR3aa: CASSPGRDQPQHF
CDR3nt: TGTGCCAGCAGCCCAGGGAGGGACCAGCCCCAGCATTTT

abundance: -
j_gene: TRBJ2-7
d_gene: TRBD1
v_gene: TRBV27
CDR3aa: CASKTGQGQAYEQYF
CDR3nt: TGTGCCAGCAAAACCGGACAGGGACAAGCCTACGAGCAGTACTTC

abundance: -
j_gene: TRBJ1-5
d_gene: TRBD1
v_gene: TRBV19
CDR3aa: CAGGRATGTGRQPQHF
CDR3nt: TGTGCCGGTGGAAGGGCGACCGGGACAGGGAGGCAGCCCCAGCATTTT

abundance: -
j_gene: TRBJ2-7
d_gene: -
v_gene: TRBV7-2
CDR3aa: CASSLGIRREAYEQYF
CDR3nt: TGTGCCAGCAGCTTAGGTATTCGGCGCGAGGCCTACGAGCAGTACTTC

abundance: -
j_gene: TRBJ1-5
d_gene: -
v_gene: TRBV7-9
CDR3aa: CASSLAGGKPQHF
CDR3nt: TGTGCCAGCAGCTTAGCCGGGGGGAAGCCCCAGCATTTT

abundance: -
j_gene: TRBJ2-3
d_gene: TRBD1
v_gene: TRBV7-8
CDR3aa: CASSLTHRGRAKSSDTQYF
CDR3nt: TGTGCCAGCAGCTTAACCCACAGGGGCCGGGCCAAATCAAGTGATACGCAGTATTTT

abundance: -
j_gene: TRBJ2-7
d_gene: -
v_gene: TRBV6-5
CDR3aa: CASSYSGGQISYEQYF
CDR3nt: TGTGCCAGCAGTTACTCGGGCGGACAGATATCCTACGAGCAGTACTTC

abundance: -
j_gene: TRBJ1-1
d_gene: TRBD1
v_gene: TRBV6-1
CDR3aa: CASSVTDAGGEAFF
CDR3nt: TGTGCCAGCAGTGTTACGGATGCAGGGGGTGAAGCTTTCTTT

abundance: -
j_gene: TRBJ2-1
d_gene: -
v_gene: TRBV7-9
CDR3aa: CSSSLAEGPPYNEQFF
CDR3nt: TGTTCCAGCAGCTTAGCGGAGGGGCCACCTTACAATGAGCAGTTCTTC

abundance: -
j_gene: TRBJ1-1
d_gene: -
v_gene: TRBV5-1
CDR3aa: CASSLDTGVNTEAFF
CDR3nt: TGCGCCAGCAGCTTGGATACAGGCGTGAACACTGAAGCTTTCTTT

abundance: -
j_gene: TRBJ1-1
d_gene: -
v_gene: TRBV6-1
CDR3aa: CASSGERGGLTEAFF
CDR3nt: TGTGCCAGCAGTGGAGAGAGGGGGGGCCTCACTGAAGCTTTCTTT

abundance: -
j_gene: TRBJ2-3
d_gene: -
v_gene: TRBV10-1
CDR3aa: CASSEPGLHTDTQYF
CDR3nt: TGCGCCAGCAGTGAGCCCGGACTACACACAGATACGCAGTATTTT

abundance: -
j_gene: TRBJ1-1
d_gene: -
v_gene: TRBV7-3
CDR3aa: CASSLTSYTEAFF
CDR3nt: TGTGCCAGCAGCTTAACGTCCTACACTGAAGCTTTCTTT

abundance: -
j_gene: TRBJ1-1
d_gene: -
v_gene: TRBV18
CDR3aa: CASSPPSRYEAFF
CDR3nt: TGTGCCAGCTCACCACCGAGCAGGTATGAAGCTTTCTTT

abundance: -
j_gene: TRBJ2-3
d_gene: TRBD2
v_gene: TRBV7-9
CDR3aa: CASSFNTAGGLGDTQYF
CDR3nt: TGTGCCAGCAGCTTCAATACGGCGGGGGGTCTCGGAGATACGCAGTATTTT

abundance: -
j_gene: TRBJ2-5
d_gene: -
v_gene: TRBV7-8
CDR3aa: CASSLLLGSETQYF
CDR3nt: TGTGCCAGCAGCCTATTACTAGGCTCGGAGACCCAGTACTTC

abundance: -
j_gene: TRBJ2-5
d_gene: -
v_gene: TRBV5-1
CDR3aa: CASSLGQQETQYF
CDR3nt: TGCGCCAGCAGCTTGGGGCAGCAAGAGACCCAGTACTTC

abundance: -
j_gene: TRBJ2-2
d_gene: TRBD2
v_gene: TRBV7-3
CDR3aa: CASSSSSGVAGELFF
CDR3nt: TGTGCCAGCAGCTCCTCTAGCGGTGTCGCCGGGGAGCTGTTTTTT

abundance: -
j_gene: TRBJ2-3
d_gene: TRBD2
v_gene: TRBV4-3
CDR3aa: CASSQAIAGNTDTQYF
CDR3nt: TGCGCCAGCAGCCAAGCTATAGCGGGGAACACAGATACGCAGTATTTT

abundance: -
j_gene: TRBJ2-5
d_gene: TRBD1
v_gene: TRBV19
CDR3aa: CASSSRGLGETQYF
CDR3nt: TGTGCCAGTAGTAGCAGGGGGCTGGGAGAGACCCAGTACTTC

abundance: once
j_gene: TRBJ1-6
d_gene: TRBD1
v_gene: TRBV7-9
CDR3aa: CASSRDSWNSPLHF
CDR3nt: TGTGCCAGCAGCCGGGACAGCTGGAATTCACCCCTCCACTTT

abundance: once
j_gene: TRBJ1-2
d_gene: -
v_gene: TRBV5-6
CDR3aa: CASSSLREIYGYTF
CDR3nt: TGTGCCAGCAGCTCGTTACGGGAGATCTATGGCTACACCTTC

abundance: -
j_gene: TRBJ1-2
d_gene: -
v_gene: TRBV6-5
CDR3aa: CASSYQGNYGYTF
CDR3nt: TGTGCCAGCAGTTACCAGGGTAACTATGGCTACACCTTC

abundance: once
j_gene: TRBJ2-3
d_gene: TRBD2
v_gene: TRBV30
CDR3aa: CAWKWASGGSDTQYF
CDR3nt: TGTGCCTGGAAGTGGGCTAGCGGGGGTTCAGATACGCAGTATTTT

abundance: -
j_gene: TRBJ1-1
d_gene: -
v_gene: TRBV6-5
CDR3aa: CASSSQGLAEAFF
CDR3nt: TGTGCCAGCAGTTCCCAGGGGTTGGCTGAAGCTTTCTTT

abundance: -
j_gene: TRBJ2-5
d_gene: TRBD1
v_gene: TRBV12-5
CDR3aa: CASGPGPGTGKETQYF
CDR3nt: TGTGCTAGTGGTCCGGGCCCCGGGACAGGGAAAGAGACCCAGTACTTC

abundance: -
j_gene: TRBJ1-4
d_gene: TRBD1
v_gene: TRBV4-1
CDR3aa: CASSQFRDRNNEKLFF
CDR3nt: TGCGCCAGCAGCCAATTTCGGGACAGGAATAATGAAAAACTGTTTTTT

abundance: few
j_gene: TRBJ2-2
d_gene: -
v_gene: TRBV11-1
CDR3aa: CASSSSSRVTGELFF
CDR3nt: TGTGCCAGCAGCTCCTCCTCCAGGGTAACCGGGGAGCTGTTTTTT

abundance: -
j_gene: TRBJ2-5
d_gene: -
v_gene: TRBV16
CDR3aa: CASSLQISETQYF
CDR3nt: TGTGCCAGCAGCCTTCAGATTTCGGAGACCCAGTACTTC

abundance: once
j_gene: TRBJ2-3
d_gene: TRBD1
v_gene: TRBV7-6
CDR3aa: CASSPRPGGESTDTQYF
CDR3nt: TGTGCCAGCAGCCCGCGCCCAGGGGGCGAGAGCACAGATACGCAGTATTTT

abundance: -
j_gene: TRBJ1-2
d_gene: -
v_gene: TRBV6-1
CDR3aa: CASSQSSQVNYGYTF
CDR3nt: TGTGCCAGCAGTCAATCCTCTCAGGTTAACTATGGCTACACCTTC

abundance: -
j_gene: TRBJ1-1
d_gene: -
v_gene: TRBV12-2
CDR3aa: CASHDSGGCVNTEAFF
CDR3nt: TGTGCAAGTCACGATTCAGGGGGATGCGTGAACACTGAAGCTTTCTTT

abundance: -
j_gene: TRBJ1-1
d_gene: -
v_gene: TRBV2
CDR3aa: CASSNRGTEAFF
CDR3nt: TGTGCCAGCAGTAACCGGGGGACTGAAGCTTTCTTT

abundance: -
j_gene: TRBJ1-1
d_gene: -
v_gene: TRBV7-3
CDR3aa: CASSLDGGLNTEAFF
CDR3nt: TGTGCCAGCAGCTTAGACGGAGGATTGAACACTGAAGCTTTCTTT

abundance: -
j_gene: TRBJ1-2
d_gene: -
v_gene: TRBV21-1
CDR3aa: CASSGQGTPGLGYTF
CDR3nt: TGTGCCAGCAGCGGACAGGGAACTCCGGGGTTGGGCTACACCTTC

abundance: -
j_gene: TRBJ2-1
d_gene: -
v_gene: TRBV11-3
CDR3aa: CASSLRGSINEQFF
CDR3nt: TGTGCCAGCAGCTTAAGGGGGAGCATCAATGAGCAGTTCTTC

abundance: -
j_gene: TRBJ2-3
d_gene: TRBD1
v_gene: TRBV19
CDR3aa: CASSAQGATDAQYF
CDR3nt: TGTGCCAGTAGTGCCCAGGGGGCCACAGATGCGCAGTATTTT

abundance: -
j_gene: TRBJ2-1
d_gene: -
v_gene: TRBV10-3
CDR3aa: CAIGSGGPYNEQFF
CDR3nt: TGTGCCATCGGGTCCGGGGGGCCCTACAATGAGCAGTTCTTC

abundance: -
j_gene: TRBJ2-5
d_gene: TRBD2
v_gene: TRBV11-2
CDR3aa: CASSGSGGEETQYF
CDR3nt: TGTGCCAGCAGCGGGAGCGGGGGGGAGGAGACCCAGTACTTC

abundance: -
j_gene: TRBJ1-3
d_gene: -
v_gene: TRBV2
CDR3aa: CASSEMGAGFGNTIYF
CDR3nt: TGTGCCAGCAGTGAAATGGGGGCAGGTTTCGGAAACACCATATATTTT

abundance: -
j_gene: TRBJ2-2
d_gene: TRBD1
v_gene: TRBV9
CDR3aa: CASSQGAGANTGELFF
CDR3nt: TGTGCCAGCAGCCAGGGGGCGGGCGCGAACACCGGGGAGCTGTTTTTT

abundance: -
j_gene: TRBJ1-2
d_gene: -
v_gene: TRBV14
CDR3aa: CASSQGGEGVYGYTF
CDR3nt: TGTGCCAGCAGCCAAGGAGGGGAGGGAGTCTATGGCTACACCTTC